A selection of T cell receptor beta chains follows, all from one sample in a study of blood T cell repertoires in COVID-19. Clones were sequenced by immunoSEQ multiplex PCR, and TCRdb holds only the in-frame ones, with some missing. Counted here are approximately 110,000 clones, more than 80% occurring once; the ten biggest clones make up less than 3.5%. The material sequenced was peripheral blood. All receptors derive from a woman of 80 years or more with COVID-19, enrolled during active disease. Both conserved end residues are part of each CDR3. Each record gives: clone size, D gene, V gene, J gene, CDR3 protein, CDR3 DNA. The D gene is left open where the match is weak. Size tells how often a clone was seen (once, few, many) or the class of an expanded clone, and some rows leave it out.

.	.	TRBV9	TRBJ1-1	CASTPRQRNTEAFF	TGTGCCAGCACCCCCAGGCAGAGAAACACTGAAGCTTTCTTT
.	TRBD1	TRBV11-2	TRBJ1-1	CASSLVRGRGTEAFF	TGTGCCAGCAGCTTAGTCAGGGGGCGAGGTACTGAAGCTTTCTTT
.	TRBD2	TRBV28	TRBJ2-1	CASRGLAGFHTYNEQFF	TGTGCCAGCAGGGGACTAGCGGGGTTCCATACTTACAATGAGCAGTTCTTC
once	.	TRBV18	TRBJ1-1	CASSPYGGARTEAFF	TGTGCCAGCTCACCATATGGGGGGGCGCGCACTGAAGCTTTCTTT
few	.	TRBV20-1	TRBJ2-7	CSASKGDKYYEQYF	TGCAGTGCTAGTAAAGGTGACAAATACTACGAGCAGTACTTC
.	.	TRBV2	TRBJ1-6	CASSVSVLGGSPLHF	TGTGCCAGCAGTGTATCAGTCCTAGGGGGTTCACCCCTCCACTTT
once	TRBD2	TRBV5-1	TRBJ2-1	CASSPPLGLAGEQFF	TGCGCCAGCAGCCCCCCCCTTGGACTAGCGGGGGAGCAGTTCTTC
.	.	TRBV3-1/TRBV3-2	TRBJ1-4	CASSQDPGRREKLFF	TGTGCCAGCAGCCAAGATCCAGGGCGGCGTGAAAAACTGTTTTTT
.	TRBD1	TRBV5-4	TRBJ1-2	CASSGGQGIYTF	TGTGCCAGCAGCGGGGGACAGGGAATCTACACCTTC
.	.	TRBV6-2/TRBV6-3	TRBJ2-6	CASSSSLGANVLTF	TGTGCCAGCAGTTCCTCCTTAGGGGCCAACGTCCTGACTTTC
.	.	TRBV20-1	TRBJ2-4	CSASVSRVGDIQYF	TGCAGTGCTAGTGTCTCGCGAGTAGGAGACATTCAGTACTTC
.	.	TRBV19	TRBJ2-7	CASSPSGYEQYF	TGTGCCAGTAGTCCCAGCGGGTACGAGCAGTACTTC
.	.	TRBV28	TRBJ2-5	CASRPGGGSGETQYF	TGTGCCAGCAGGCCCGGGGGCGGGAGTGGAGAGACCCAGTACTTC
.	TRBD1	TRBV7-2	TRBJ1-2	CASSLGQVNGYTF	TGTGCCAGCAGCTTGGGACAGGTCAATGGCTACACCTTC
.	.	TRBV6-2/TRBV6-3	TRBJ2-5	CASSFSPTSGGGGTQYF	TGTGCCAGCAGTTTTTCCCCAACGAGCGGTGGGGGAGGGACCCAGTACTTC
.	TRBD2	TRBV4-2	TRBJ2-2	CASSQEVRGGRTNTGELFF	TGTGCCAGCAGCCAAGAAGTTCGCGGCGGGAGGACGAACACCGGGGAGCTGTTTTTT
.	TRBD2	TRBV14	TRBJ2-7	CASSQVASGSWYEQYF	TGTGCCAGCAGCCAAGTGGCTAGCGGGAGCTGGTACGAGCAGTACTTC
.	.	TRBV6-5	TRBJ1-1	CASRGRWGEGFEAFF	TGTGCCAGCAGGGGTCGCTGGGGGGAAGGGTTTGAAGCTTTCTTT
few	.	TRBV27	TRBJ1-3	CASSLSGTGNTIYF	TGTGCCAGCAGTTTGTCGGGGACTGGAAACACCATATATTTT
.	.	TRBV7-2	TRBJ2-5	CASSTSGGVFTQYF	TGTGCCAGCAGCACCTCTGGCGGGGTGTTCACCCAGTACTTC
.	TRBD2	TRBV7-8	TRBJ2-2	CASGGGLRRTGELFF	TGTGCCAGCGGGGGGGGTCTCCGGCGGACCGGGGAGCTGTTTTTT
.	.	TRBV27	TRBJ1-5	CASSFSFNQPQHF	TGTGCCAGCAGTTTTTCGTTCAATCAGCCCCAGCATTTT
.	TRBD2	TRBV19	TRBJ2-7	CASSPGRSSYEQYF	TGTGCCAGTAGCCCCGGGAGGTCTAGCTACGAGCAGTACTTC
.	.	TRBV5-8	TRBJ2-1	CASRETVNEQFF	TGTGCCAGCAGGGAGACAGTCAATGAGCAGTTCTTC
.	.	TRBV2	TRBJ1-4	CASSDLGGGDEKLFF	TGTGCCAGCAGTGATTTGGGAGGCGGTGATGAAAAACTGTTTTTT
.	TRBD2	TRBV9	TRBJ2-7	CASSVESSGRAHSYEQYF	TGTGCCAGCAGCGTAGAGTCTAGCGGGAGGGCCCACTCCTACGAGCAGTACTTC
.	.	TRBV6-2/TRBV6-3	TRBJ2-7	CASSYYGENEQYF	TGTGCCAGCAGTTACTACGGGGAAAACGAGCAGTACTTC
.	.	TRBV20-1	TRBJ1-2	CSASGAGGRYGYTF	TGCAGTGCTAGTGGGGCGGGAGGGCGGTATGGCTACACCTTC
.	.	TRBV27	TRBJ2-3	CASSLREQTSTDTQYF	TGTGCCAGCAGCCTACGGGAGCAAACTAGCACAGATACGCAGTATTTT
few	.	TRBV7-9	TRBJ2-7	CASSLAPGGTGYEQYF	TGTGCCAGCAGCTTAGCTCCGGGGGGAACAGGGTACGAGCAGTACTTC
once	TRBD1	TRBV18	TRBJ2-7	CASSPRSGGLYEQYF	TGTGCCAGCTCACCACGGTCAGGGGGTTTGTACGAGCAGTACTTC
.	TRBD1	TRBV6-5	TRBJ1-4	CASSQLDRVGEKLFF	TGTGCCAGCAGTCAATTGGACAGGGTGGGTGAAAAACTGTTTTTT
.	TRBD1	TRBV6-5	TRBJ2-7	CASSQTGLHEQYF	TGTGCCAGCAGTCAGACAGGGCTTCACGAGCAGTACTTC
.	.	TRBV10-1	TRBJ2-7	CASSPRYEQYF	TGCGCCAGCAGTCCGCGATACGAGCAGTACTTC
.	.	TRBV5-1	TRBJ2-7	CASRTGVEQYF	TGCGCCAGCAGGACGGGAGTCGAGCAGTACTTC
.	.	TRBV28	TRBJ2-4	CASSETGLAKNIQYF	TGTGCCAGCAGCGAAACAGGTCTAGCCAAAAACATTCAGTACTTC
.	TRBD1	TRBV6-5	TRBJ1-2	CASRETGAGYGYTF	TGTGCCAGCAGAGAGACAGGGGCTGGCTATGGCTACACCTTC
.	.	TRBV19	TRBJ1-5	CASSIVPDSNQPQHF	TGTGCCAGTAGTATAGTACCAGATAGCAATCAGCCCCAGCATTTT
.	.	TRBV28	TRBJ2-7	CASSPNRFEQYF	TGTGCCAGCAGCCCAAATCGGTTCGAGCAGTACTTC
.	.	TRBV5-5	TRBJ1-6	CASSPQWAPLHF	TGTGCCAGCAGCCCGCAGTGGGCGCCCCTCCACTTT
once	.	TRBV6-5	TRBJ1-1	CASQRAGVFTEAFF	TGTGCCAGCCAACGAGCAGGGGTGTTCACTGAAGCTTTCTTT
.	.	TRBV5-1	TRBJ2-5	CASSLTGRAETQYF	TGCGCCAGCAGCTTAACGGGCAGGGCGGAGACCCAGTACTTC
.	.	TRBV11-2	TRBJ1-6	CASSTAGTTGSPLHF	TGTGCCAGCAGTACTGCCGGGACAACCGGATCACCCCTCCACTTT
.	TRBD1	TRBV28	TRBJ1-2	CASSYPRDRGWGYTF	TGTGCCAGCAGTTACCCCCGGGACAGGGGTTGGGGCTACACCTTC